Presented here are 22 T cell receptor delta chains from one specimen sequenced in a study of gamma-delta chains in newborns, infants, children. TCRdb re-processed the reads using CATT. The sample shows around 5,400 delta-chain clones, 15% to 20% of them seen only once. The sample was blood. The receptors shown here come from a child who was a newborn, infant or young child, either healthy, febrile or measles-vaccinated (not recorded which).

In the case of this clone: This may stem from a read error, because a much larger clone lies one nucleotide away. Additional DNA sequences in this sample encode the identical CDR3. The rearrangement links TRDV2 to TRDJ1; TRDD3 matches at 10 bases. The CDR3 consists of 15 residues. The germline CDR1 and CDR2 sequences are GEAIGNYY and EKD. The CDR3 nucleotides are TGTGCCTGTGACACCTGGGGGATACTTGACGATAAACTTATCTTT. Protein: CACDTWGILDDKLIF.

The J gene is TRDJ2, the V gene TRDV1; D remains unclear. The J gene was not available in TCRdb and was assigned here by matching the DNA to germline segments. This CDR3 is built from 23 residues. The germline V and J ends were trimmed by 5 bases and 4 bases, with 38 bases remaining between them. Germline assignment: CDR1 TSWWSYY and CDR2 QGS. The CDR3 DNA follows: TGTGCTCTTGGGACCCCCTGGAGAACTACCCACTCGAGGGGTCGACTCGGGACAGCACAACTCTTCTTT. This sequence encodes CALGTPWRTTHSRGRLGTAQLFF.

Details on this clone: TCRdb pairs this DNA with a much larger clone's protein that differs at residue 10, likely a read error; the protein shown was translated from the DNA. The chain has TRDV2 and TRDJ1, with D tentatively TRDD3 (6 bases). This CDR3 contains 16 residues. Per germline, CDR1 GEAIGNYY and CDR2 EKD. V gave up 4 bases and J gave up 0 bases, with 17 bases separating them. The CDR3 sequence: CACDSLLGDYTDKLIF. The CDR3 DNA sequence: TGTGCCTGTGATTCGTTACTGGGTGACTACACCGATAAACTCATCTTT.

Points on this clone: An end of the junction does not agree with germline; a read error may underlie this. The chain employs TRDV1 and TRDJ1, with TRDD3 matching over 9 bases. TCRdb carries no J gene annotation; the J gene was assigned here by matching the DNA with germline. The CDR3 runs 22 residues. The germline V gene encodes CDR1 TSWWSYY and CDR2 QGS. The CDR3, as DNA: TGTGCTATTGGGGAACTGGTCACGAGTTCCTATCGCGGGGATACGGGAGCTGATAAACTCATCTTT. Its protein is CAIGELVTSSYRGDTGADKLIF.

This chain joins TRDV1 and TRDJ1; TRDD3 agrees at 11 bases. This CDR3 contains 18 residues. Trimming took 3 bases from V and 5 from J; bases not matched to a gene: 14. Germline V gene sequence: CDR1 TSWWSYY, CDR2 QGS. In DNA, the CDR3 is TGTGCTCTTGGGGACCCGCTTCCGGCCTGGGGGATACTTGATAAACTCATCTTT. Its protein is CALGDPLPAWGILDKLIF.

This clone is deemed large (0.1 to 1%). Within the sample, other DNA sequences also encode this same CDR3. This chain joins TRDV2 and TRDJ1; TRDD3 matches at 8 bases. The CDR3 runs to 16 residues. J lost 4 bases, V lost 1 base, and 10 bases had no gene match. Germline V gene lookup returns CDR1 GEAIGNYY and CDR2 EKD. This CDR3 is CACDTIASTGGDKLIF. The CDR3 DNA reads as TGTGCCTGTGACACAATCGCCTCTACTGGGGGCGATAAACTCATCTTT.

This clone was counted only a few times. Other DNA sequences within the sample encode an identical CDR3. The chain carries TRDV2 and TRDJ1; D gene unclear. Germline values: CDR1 GEAIGNYY, CDR2 EKD. The germline V and J ends were trimmed by 0 bases and 1 base, with 8 bases remaining between them. The CDR3 extends over 14 amino acids. The CDR3 DNA sequence: TGTGCCTGTGACACCGTAGGAGGCACCGATAAACTCATCTTT. This encodes CACDTVGGTDKLIF.

This clone was found a few times. A single base is all that separates this from a far larger clone, so a read error is likely. The chain couples TRDV2 to TRDJ1, with 12 bases fitting TRDD3. Germline-derived CDR1 and CDR2 are GEAIGNYY and EKD. The CDR3 has 19 amino acids. The CDR3 here is CACNTVSGGYAVRTDKLIF. CDR3 DNA: TGTGCCTGTAACACCGTTTCTGGGGGATACGCAGTGAGGACCGATAAACTCATCTTT.

Turning to this clone: A junction end diverges from the germline sequence, so it may reflect a read error. Other DNA sequences in this sample translate to the same CDR3. This chain joins TRDV2 and TRDJ1, with D unresolved. The germline gives CDR1 GEAIGNYY, CDR2 EKD. This CDR3 region has 15 residues. CDR3 bases: TGTGCTTGTGACCCCCTTAATTCTCTGGTCGATAAACTCATCTTT. It specifies CACDPLNSLVDKLIF.

The chain carries TRDV1 and TRDJ1; 11 nucleotides align to TRDD3. Trimming cost V 5 bases and J 2 bases; bases outside gene matches: 16. Germline loops: CDR1 TSWWSYY, CDR2 QGS. The CDR3 runs to 19 residues. The CDR3 nucleotides are TGTGCTCTTGGGATAAAGCAAATTTGGGGGATACGGACGACCGATAAACTCATCTTT. It translates to CALGIKQIWGIRTTDKLIF.

This clone was recorded a few times. Possible read error: a much larger clone is one base away. The rearrangement links TRDV2 to TRDJ3; 8 bases fit TRDD3. Because TCRdb records no J gene, it was assigned here through a match of the DNA to germline. Germline values: CDR1 GEAIGNYY, CDR2 EKD. The CDR3 loop spans 18 amino acids. DNA of the CDR3: TGTGCCTGTGAAAGACTGGGGGGGAACTCCTGGGACACCCGAAAGATGTTTTTC. Protein product: CACERLGGNSWDTRKMFF.

Details on this clone: A much larger clone differs from this one at a single base, so this may be a read error. The chain employs TRDV1 and TRDJ1; 12 positions match TRDD3. The V gene end was trimmed by 5 bases and the J gene end by 4 bases; junction bases not matched to a gene: 14. The CDR3 runs 18 residues. Per the germline V gene, CDR1 is TSWWSYY and CDR2 is QGS. The CDR3 DNA is TGTGCTCTTGGGTTCCGTGGCGTCTGGGGGATACGGGGCGATAAACTCATCTTT. It encodes CALGFRGVWGIRGDKLIF.

Notes on this clone: Just one base apart from a much larger clone, this may be a read error. The same CDR3 can be traced to other DNA sequences in this sample. This chain connects TRDV2 to TRDJ3, with 8 bases identical to TRDD3. Germline V gene lookup returns CDR1 GEAIGNYY and CDR2 EKD. The CDR3 runs to 18 residues. With 2 bases clipped from V and 0 bases from J, the junction kept 5 bases outside the gene matches. The CDR3, as DNA: TGTGCCTGTGACAGTACCGGGGGATACTCCTGGGACACCCGACAGATGTTTTTC. It encodes CACDSTGGYSWDTRQMFF.

The sample holds a few counts of this clone. V gene TRDV2 combines with J gene TRDJ1; 12 bases map to TRDD3. Germline V gene lookup returns CDR1 GEAIGNYY and CDR2 EKD. The trim removed 1 base at V and 0 bases at J, leaving 14 bases unmatched. The CDR3 has 20 amino acids. The CDR3 coding sequence is TGTGCCTGTGACACAATCACTGGGGGATACCACGAGAAGTACACCGATAAACTCATCTTT. It encodes CACDTITGGYHEKYTDKLIF.

In regard to this clone: This sample also contains other DNA sequences that code for the same CDR3. The chain joins TRDV1 to TRDJ1; TRDD3 matches 10 bases. The germline V gene encodes CDR1 TSWWSYY and CDR2 QGS. V trimming: 2 bases; J trimming: 6 bases; junction bases outside the gene matches: 12. This CDR3 is built from 17 residues. The CDR3 protein is CALGESIADTGGYKLIF. The DNA of the CDR3 is TGTGCTCTTGGGGAAAGTATCGCGGATACTGGGGGATATAAACTCATCTTT.

In this sample, this clone is medium-sized. This chain joins TRDV2 and TRDJ2, with 11 bases aligning to TRDD3. The V and J ends lost 2 bases and 3 bases, in that order; junction bases with no gene match: 1. The germline V gene has CDR1 GEAIGNYY and CDR2 EKD. The CDR3 sequence is 15 residues long. The CDR3: CACDILGDMTAQLFF. In nucleotides, the CDR3 is TGTGCCTGTGACATACTGGGGGATATGACAGCACAACTCTTCTTT.

TRDV2 is the V gene, and the J gene was not called. The CDR3 runs 15 residues. CDR1 is GEAIGNYY and CDR2 is EKD in the germline V gene. The chain's CDR3 is CACDTLPGETDKIIF. Here the CDR3 DNA reads TGTGCCTGTGACACCCTACCCGGAGAAACCGATAAAATCATCTTT.

The chain uses TRDV2 and TRDJ1; TRDD3 matches at 13 bases. The CDR3 sequence is 18 residues long. Trimming cost V 3 bases and J 0 bases; bases outside gene matches: 9. CDR1 is GEAIGNYY, CDR2 EKD, per germline. For the CDR3, the DNA is TGTGCCTGTGACGATCTACTGGGGGATACGGGTCACACCGATAAACTCATCTTT. Protein: CACDDLLGDTGHTDKLIF.

This clone was observed a few times. This clone may be a read error of a much larger clone one base away. Other DNA sequences within the sample encode an identical CDR3. The rearrangement links TRDV2 to TRDJ1; TRDD3 matches 10 bases. The germline V gene has CDR1 GEAIGNYY and CDR2 EKD. With V trimmed by 0 bases and J by 6 bases, 9 bases remained unmatched. The CDR3 sequence is 16 residues long. This CDR3 is CACDTVPPLGDNKLIF. CDR3 bases: TGTGCCTGTGACACCGTTCCGCCGCTGGGGGATAATAAACTCATCTTT.

In its sample, this clone was seen a few times. The J gene is TRDJ1, the V gene TRDV2; 7 nucleotides align to TRDD3. The CDR3 has 13 residues. The V and J ends lost 3 bases and 5 bases, in that order; junction bases with no gene match: 5. The germline gives CDR1 GEAIGNYY, CDR2 EKD. CDR3 sequence: CACDPWGRDKLIF. CDR3 bases: TGTGCCTGTGACCCATGGGGGAGAGATAAACTCATCTTT.

A remark on this clone: This sample also contains other DNA sequences that code for the same CDR3. V gene TRDV2 combines with J gene TRDJ3; 7 nucleotides align to TRDD3. Germline loops: CDR1 GEAIGNYY, CDR2 EKD. This CDR3 is built from 18 residues. With V trimmed by 1 base and J by 1 base, 6 bases remained unmatched. Here the CDR3 reads CACDTGGYGSWDTRQMFF. The CDR3 coding sequence is TGTGCCTGTGACACAGGAGGATACGGGTCCTGGGACACCCGACAGATGTTTTTC.

This clone came up a few times. This rearrangement joins TRDV2 to TRDJ3, with 7 bases lining up with TRDD3. Per the germline V gene, CDR1 is GEAIGNYY and CDR2 is EKD. The CDR3 runs to 17 residues. The V and J ends lost 0 bases and 5 bases, in that order; junction bases with no gene match: 6. CDR3 amino acids: CACDTVGIGRDTRQMFF. CDR3 bases: TGTGCCTGTGACACCGTGGGGATAGGCAGGGACACCCGACAGATGTTTTTC.